The entry below describes one T cell receptor beta chain. Assay used: immunoSEQ multiplex PCR; TCRdb lists only in-frame clones, some missing. The sample lists more than 2 million clones, just under 95% occurring once. Germline V CDR1 and CDR2: SGDLS, YYNGEE. The CDR3 is made up of 12 amino acids. Trimming pared 2 bases from V and 9 bases from J, leaving 9 bases between. The sample is drawn from a study of shared clonotypes between healthy human individuals. CD8 cells classed as naive were CD45RO-negative and positively selected for CCR7, excluding terminally differentiated effector memory CD45RA+ cells.

The sample taken for sequencing was naive CD8+ T cells from PBMCs. This clonotype originated in a man aged 18 to 30 in good health. Some clones in this sample may be carry-over from other donors' samples. The chain links TRBV9 to TRBJ2-1; D gene ambiguous. The CDR3: CASSVLFGEQFF. The CDR3 bases are TGTGCCAGCAGCGTTTTATTTGGTGAGCAGTTCTTC.